The 17 T cell receptor beta chains reported below all come from one sample, sequenced in a study of CD8 T cells in Susac syndrome. Reverse transcription of about 0.45 to 1 ug RNA was carried out with random hexamers. TCRdb reanalysed the immunoSEQ multiplex PCR reads using MiXCR and keeps one entry per CDR3 protein. The table has about 190,000 distinct CDR3 sequences, 85% to 95% seen once. The sample was CD8+ T cells from PBMCs. These TCRs come from a human donor with Susac syndrome.

This chain links TRBV7-8 with TRBJ2-7, with a possible D match to TRBD1 (6 bases). The germline V gene has CDR1 SGHVS and CDR2 FQNEAQ. The germline V and J ends were trimmed by 4 bases and 5 bases, with 15 bases remaining between them. CDR3 length: 14 residues. The DNA of the CDR3 is TGTGCCAGCAGCTCACAGGGAACGGGTGACGAGCAGTACTTC. Its translation is CASSSQGTGDEQYF. The full variable domain, in which reference TRBV7-8 and TRBJ2-7 provide the parts outside the CDR3, is GAGVSQSPRYKVAKRGQDVALRCDPISGHVSLFWYQQALGQGPEFLTYFQNEAQLDKSGLPSDRFFAERPEGSVSTLKIQRTQQEDSAVYLCASSSQGTGDEQYFGPGTRLTVT.

This chain links TRBV7-9 with TRBJ2-3, with D possibly matching TRBD1 (6 bases). Trimming removed 2 bases from V and 8 bases from J, with 11 bases in between. Germline assignment: CDR1 SEHNR and CDR2 FQNEAQ (reference sequence). This CDR3 spans 13 amino acids. CDR3 DNA sequence: TGTGCCAGCAGCTTAAGCAGGGGAAGTACGCAGTATTTT. As protein: CASSLSRGSTQYF. Full variable domain (missing parts from reference TRBV7-9 and TRBJ2-3): DTGVSQNPRHKITKRGQNVTFRCDPISEHNRLYWYRQTLGQGPEFLTYFQNEAQLEKSRLLSDRFSAERPKGSFSTLEIQRTEQGDSAMYLCASSLSRGSTQYFGPGTRLTVL.

The V gene is TRBV11-2, the J gene TRBJ2-7; D remains ambiguous. Germline values: CDR1 SGHAT, CDR2 FQNNGV. V was pared by 1 base and J by 3 bases, with 7 bases between. The CDR3 is 13 amino acids. The CDR3 nucleotides read TGTGCCAGCAGCTTAGCTCTGGACTACGAGCAGTACTTC. Amino acid sequence: CASSLALDYEQYF.

V gene TRBV20-1 combines with J gene TRBJ2-4; 9 positions match TRBD2. V dropped 6 bases and J dropped 8; count of bases not matched to a gene: 17. Germline CDR1 is DFQATT and CDR2 is SNEGSKA (reference sequence). The CDR3 is 16 amino acids. In nucleotides, the CDR3 is TGCAGTGCGTCTGACAGGGATAGCGGGAGTAGAGACATTCAGTACTTC. Protein: CSASDRDSGSRDIQYF.

V and J are TRBV9 and TRBJ2-7, with 7 bases that match TRBD1. Looked up from germline, CDR1 is SGDLS and CDR2 is YYNGEE. J lost 1 base, V lost 3 bases, and 7 bases had no gene match. CDR3 length equals 15 residues. CDR3 amino acids: CASSEGAGRSYEQYF. CDR3 nucleotides: TGTGCCAGCAGCGAGGGGGCCGGAAGGTCCTACGAGCAGTACTTC.

The chain combines TRBV9 with TRBJ1-6, with 11 bases matching TRBD1. Unmatched junction bases numbered 13, after V lost 1 base and J lost 7 bases. CDR1 SGDLS and CDR2 YYNGEE come from the germline V gene. The length of the CDR3 is 19 residues. The CDR3 DNA sequence: TGTGCCAGCAGCGTAACCCTAGGTCCGGGACAGGGGGAAAATTCACCCCTCCACTTT. This codes for CASSVTLGPGQGENSPLHF.

This chain connects TRBV4-1 to TRBJ2-3; TRBD2 aligns across 11 bases. The CDR3 runs to 14 residues. V dropped 2 bases and J dropped 6; count of bases not matched to a gene: 1. The germline gives CDR1 MGHRA, CDR2 YSYEKL. CDR3 loop: CASSQTSGSDTQYF. The CDR3 nucleotides are TGCGCCAGCAGCCAAACTAGCGGGAGTGATACGCAGTATTTT.

The table lists this clonotype with a count of one. This chain joins TRBV6-5 and TRBJ1-2; D ambiguous. Germline V lookup: CDR1 MNHEY, CDR2 SVGAGI. This CDR3 comprises 13 residues. Trimming removed 2 bases from V and 5 bases from J, with 9 bases in between. The CDR3 protein is CASSYERTYGYTF. The CDR3 bases are TGTGCCAGCAGTTACGAACGTACATATGGCTACACCTTC.

The rearrangement joins TRBV7-9 to TRBJ2-7, with 7 positions matching TRBD1. Germline trimming cut 7 bases from V and 3 bases from J; bases unmatched to any gene: 12. The CDR3 covers 15 residues. Germline V CDR1 and CDR2: SEHNR, FQNEAQ (reference sequence). The CDR3 sequence: CASNPTTGSLYEQYF. The CDR3 DNA sequence: TGTGCCAGCAACCCAACGACAGGGAGTCTCTACGAGCAGTACTTC.

The chain uses TRBV14 and TRBJ2-1; D remains ambiguous. Between the trimmed V and J ends, which lost 4 bases and 7 bases, there was a span of 8 bases. There are 12 residues in the CDR3. Germline CDR1 reads SGHDN; CDR2 reads FVKESK. The CDR3 spells CASSRWGNEQFF. CDR3 DNA: TGTGCCAGCAGCCGTTGGGGTAATGAGCAGTTCTTC.

V gene TRBV4-1 combines with J gene TRBJ2-2; 9 bases agree with TRBD2. The CDR3 loop spans 19 amino acids. Germline lookup yields CDR1 MGHRA and CDR2 YSYEKL. V shed 0 bases and J 4 bases; nucleotides not matched to a gene: 12. The CDR3 loop is CASSQDLPLAGAGTGELFF. As DNA, the CDR3 is TGCGCCAGCAGCCAAGATCTACCATTAGCGGGGGCCGGCACCGGGGAGCTGTTTTTT.

The genes are TRBV7-2 and TRBJ2-3; maybe TRBD2 (6 bases). Germline lookup yields CDR1 SGHTA and CDR2 FQGNSA. This CDR3 region has 16 residues. The V gene lost 7 bases and the J gene lost 3 bases, with 20 bases spanning the gap. In DNA form, the CDR3 reads TGTGCCAGCACCCTTCTTTCGGGGGTGGGGACAGATACGCAGTATTTT. Translation gives CASTLLSGVGTDTQYF.

DNA for the CDR3: TGTGCCAGCAGCCAAGTAGCTAGCGGGAGAGTCCTTGAGCAGTTCTTC. Its translation: CASSQVASGRVLEQFF. The chain is built from TRBV14 and TRBJ2-1; 10 bases match TRBD2. Germline V CDR1 and CDR2: SGHDN, FVKESK. CDR3 size: 16 residues. The J segment lost 9 bases and the V segment lost 1 base, leaving 9 bases of the junction unmatched. The full variable domain, in which reference TRBV14 and TRBJ2-1 provide the parts outside the CDR3, is EAGVTQFPSHSVIEKGQTVTLRCDPISGHDNLYWYRRVMGKEIKFLLHFVKESKQDESGMPNNRFLAERTGGTYSTLKVQPAELEDSGVYFCASSQVASGRVLEQFFGPGTRLTVL.

This sequence joins TRBV5-4 and TRBJ2-7; TRBD1 is a possible D gene (6 bases). Looked up from germline, CDR1 is SGHNT and CDR2 is YYREEE (reference sequence). The CDR3 is 17 residues long. The V end lost 4 bases, the J end lost 6 bases, and 26 bases lay between the germline ends. DNA for the CDR3: TGTGCCAGCAGCAATACGCAGGGCAGGGGTTTTGGAGGCGAGCAGTACTTC. Residues: CASSNTQGRGFGGEQYF. Using reference TRBV5-4 and TRBJ2-7 for the parts outside the CDR3, the full variable domain is ETGVTQSPTHLIKTRGQQVTLRCSSQSGHNTVSWYQQALGQGPQFIFQYYREEENGRGNFPPRFSGLQFPNYSSELNVNALELDDSALYLCASSNTQGRGFGGEQYFGPGTRLTVT.

This chain joins TRBV20-1 and TRBJ2-7; 8 nucleotides match TRBD2. Germline loops: CDR1 DFQATT, CDR2 SNEGSKA (reference sequence). V shed 7 bases and J 0 bases; nucleotides not matched to a gene: 17. This CDR3 is built from 17 residues. The CDR3 protein is CSVSSHPGSGTSYEQYF. The CDR3, as DNA: TGCAGTGTCTCTTCCCATCCAGGTAGCGGGACCTCCTACGAGCAGTACTTC.

The chain carries TRBV2 and TRBJ2-1; TRBD2 matches at 12 bases. Germline V gives CDR1 SNHLY, CDR2 FYNNEI. J lost 6 bases, V lost 2 bases, and 2 bases had no gene match. CDR3 size: 15 residues. CDR3 nucleotides: TGTGCCAGCAGTGAACGGACTAGCGGGATCAATGAGCAGTTCTTC. This sequence encodes CASSERTSGINEQFF.

The chain employs TRBV4-1 and TRBJ1-2; D is uncertain. The CDR3 covers 14 residues. Trimming stripped 6 bases from V and 1 base from J, with 12 bases between. Germline CDR1 reads MGHRA; CDR2 reads YSYEKL. CDR3 sequence reads: CASRRVGNNYGYTF. The CDR3 region has the DNA TGCGCCAGCAGAAGAGTGGGGAATAACTATGGCTACACCTTC.